The 29 T cell receptor beta chains presented below share a single source sample, sequenced in a study of identical twins. A single record per CDR3 protein comes from TCRdb applying MiXCR to the 5' RACE reads. The table lists about 290,000 distinct CDR3 sequences, 8.5% to 9.5% of them singletons, with about 7.1% in the top ten. These data were also reused for a study on yellow fever vaccine responses in identical twins.

The sample comprised CD8+ T cells sorted from blood. These receptors all stem from a woman in her late teens or twenties in good health.

This rearrangement joins TRBV4-1 to TRBJ2-7; D is unresolved. V gave up 1 base and J gave up 2 bases, with 9 bases separating them. The CDR3 totals 14 residues. CDR1 and CDR2 from the germline V gene are MGHRA and YSYEKL. CDR3 protein: CASSQGGPTYEQYF. Written as DNA, the CDR3 is TGCGCCAGCAGCCAAGGGGGTCCGACCTACGAGCAGTACTTC.

This chain links TRBV5-6 with TRBJ2-7, with a possible D match to TRBD1 (7 bases). Deletions cut 4 bases from V and 2 bases from J, with 25 bases between. This CDR3 has 18 amino acids. Germline values: CDR1 SGHDT, CDR2 YYEEEE. The CDR3 loop is CASSLGLLDREVPYEQYF. For the CDR3, the DNA is TGTGCCAGCAGCCTCGGGCTCCTTGACAGGGAGGTACCCTACGAGCAGTACTTC.

This clonotype was observed a handful of times. V and J are TRBV20-1 and TRBJ2-1; 7 positions agree with TRBD2. The CDR3 totals 14 residues. Trimming at V came to 3 bases and at J to 8 bases, leaving 10 bases not matched to a gene. The germline V gene encodes CDR1 DFQATT and CDR2 SNEGSKA (reference sequence). CDR3 amino acids: CSARGLNGGDEQFF. The CDR3 DNA reads TGCAGTGCTAGGGGACTAAACGGTGGCGATGAGCAGTTCTTC.

This clonotype was counted only a few times. The V gene is TRBV7-8, the J gene TRBJ2-7; D is unclear. The ends were cut back, 3 bases at V and 4 bases at J, with 13 bases in the middle. Germline assignment: CDR1 SGHVS and CDR2 FQNEAQ. The CDR3 spans 14 residues. The CDR3 coding sequence is TGTGCCAGCAGCTTTGTGGTTAGCCCTTACGAGCAGTACTTC. As protein: CASSFVVSPYEQYF.

The chain combines TRBV27 with TRBJ2-7, with D perhaps matching TRBD1 (5 bases). CDR1 and CDR2 from the germline V gene are MNHEY and SMNVEV (reference sequence). V lost 5 bases, J lost 2 bases, and 10 bases lay in between. CDR3 size: 13 residues. The DNA for the CDR3 is TGTGCCAGCAGTACCCCAGGGACCTACGAGCAGTACTTC. As protein: CASSTPGTYEQYF.

The chain employs TRBV11-2 and TRBJ2-1; D assignment may be TRBD1 or TRBD2 (5 bases each). The CDR3 has 16 residues. The ends were cut back, 4 bases at V and 4 bases at J, with 17 bases in the middle. Germline lookup yields CDR1 SGHAT and CDR2 FQNNGV. CDR3 nucleotides: TGTGCCAGCAGCTCAGGCCCGGGGCAGCCATACAATGAGCAGTTCTTC. It specifies CASSSGPGQPYNEQFF.

This clonotype was recorded a few times. The V gene is TRBV3-1, the J gene TRBJ2-5; 10 bases line up with TRBD2. The CDR3 is 18 residues long. Germline trimming cut 0 bases from V and 4 bases from J; bases unmatched to any gene: 11. Germline V CDR1 and CDR2: LGHDT, YNNKEL (reference sequence). The CDR3 spells CASSQELGRASGRETQYF. CDR3 DNA sequence: TGTGCCAGCAGCCAAGAGCTCGGGCGCGCTAGCGGGAGAGAGACCCAGTACTTC.

This clonotype was seen many times. CDR3 bases: TGTGCCAGCAGTCCCTTCCTAGCGGCTAGCACAGATACGCAGTATTTT. Its protein is CASSPFLAASTDTQYF. The chain joins TRBV7-8 to TRBJ2-3, with 7 bases matching TRBD2. The germline V gene has CDR1 SGHVS and CDR2 FQNEAQ. CDR3 size: 16 residues. Germline trimming cut 6 bases from V and 0 bases from J; bases unmatched to any gene: 9.

Many counts were recorded for this clonotype. The chain couples TRBV9 to TRBJ2-1; 10 positions match TRBD1. This CDR3 comprises 16 residues. Germline CDR1 and CDR2: SGDLS and YYNGEE. J gave up 2 bases and V 0 bases, and 2 bases lay outside the gene matches. The CDR3 DNA follows: TGTGCCAGCAGCGTAGTTGACAGGGGGCCCTACAATGAGCAGTTCTTC. It encodes CASSVVDRGPYNEQFF. The full variable domain, with the rest looked up from reference TRBV9 and TRBJ2-1, is DSGVTQTPKHLITATGQRVTLRCSPRSGDLSVYWYQQSLDQGLQFLIQYYNGEERAKGNILERFSAQQFPDLHSELNLSSLELGDSALYFCASSVVDRGPYNEQFFGPGTRLTVL.

The chain joins TRBV7-9 to TRBJ2-3; D is uncertain. From germline, CDR1 is SEHNR and CDR2 FQNEAQ (reference sequence). The germline V and J ends were trimmed by 7 bases and 0 bases, with 14 bases remaining between them. The CDR3 loop spans 15 amino acids. CDR3 residues: CASIKDGVSTDTQYF. CDR3 DNA: TGTGCCAGCATCAAGGATGGGGTTAGCACAGATACGCAGTATTTT.

This clonotype occurred many times. This sequence joins TRBV28 and TRBJ2-5, with TRBD2 matching over 12 bases. The CDR3 sequence is 14 residues long. CDR1 is MDHEN, CDR2 SYDVKM, per germline. Losses at the gene ends were 7 bases for V and 4 bases for J; bases not matched to a gene: 4. DNA of the CDR3: TGTGCCAGCATACCTAGCGGGGGGGTAGAGACCCAGTACTTC. It encodes CASIPSGGVETQYF.

This clonotype has a handful of counts. This rearrangement joins TRBV20-1 to TRBJ2-2; D is unclear. Trimming removed 4 bases from V and 1 base from J, with 7 bases in between. This CDR3 comprises 13 residues. Germline CDR1 DFQATT, CDR2 SNEGSKA (reference sequence). The CDR3 bases are TGCAGTGCTACCCTCATGAACACCGGGGAGCTGTTTTTT. Translated: CSATLMNTGELFF.

The chain uses TRBV4-3 and TRBJ2-1; D is undetermined. Germline CDR1 is LGHNA and CDR2 is YSLEER. The ends were cut back, 0 bases at V and 7 bases at J, with 7 bases in the middle. The CDR3 sequence is 13 residues long. The CDR3, as DNA: TGCGCCAGCAGCCAAGATACAGAAAATGAGCAGTTCTTC. It is translated as CASSQDTENEQFF.

This clonotype was detected a few times. CDR3 sequence (DNA): TGTGCCAGCAGTTACTCGTACACCAATGAGCAGTTCTTC. Translated, it gives CASSYSYTNEQFF. The gene calls are TRBV6-2 or TRBV6-3 and TRBJ2-1; no firm D call. The CDR3 contains 13 residues. Germline V gene lookup returns CDR1 MNHEY and CDR2 SVGEGT. V gave up 0 bases and J gave up 6 bases, with 6 bases separating them.

CDR3 nucleotide sequence: TGCAGTGCTAGAGATTTGGCCCTCCGTCCGGAGCAGTACTTC. Amino acids: CSARDLALRPEQYF. This chain joins TRBV20-1 and TRBJ2-7; D is undetermined. V shed 0 bases and J shed 7 bases, with 16 bases lying between them. The CDR3 has 14 amino acids. From germline, CDR1 is DFQATT and CDR2 SNEGSKA (reference sequence).

This clonotype was picked up many times. This chain connects TRBV5-1 to TRBJ2-7; D ambiguous. V lost 7 bases, J lost 4 bases, and 15 bases lay in between. Germline lookup yields CDR1 SGHRS and CDR2 YFSETQ. This CDR3 has 13 residues. The DNA for the CDR3 is TGCGCCAGCGGGGTGGATATTCAATACGAGCAGTACTTC. Protein sequence: CASGVDIQYEQYF.

This clonotype turned up a few times. CDR3 in amino acids: CASSLSGSPGELFF. CDR3 bases: TGTGCCAGCAGCTTGTCAGGATCTCCCGGGGAGCTGTTTTTT. The chain has TRBV7-9 and TRBJ2-2; D remains ambiguous. Germline CDR1 SEHNR, CDR2 FQNEAQ (reference sequence). Trimming left V 3 bases short and J 6 bases short, with 11 bases between. This CDR3 has 14 amino acids.

V is TRBV7-9 and J is TRBJ2-2, with 10 bases fitting TRBD2. Germline V gives CDR1 SEHNR, CDR2 FQNEAQ (reference sequence). J was trimmed by 7 bases and V by 5 bases; bases with no gene match: 4. This CDR3 comprises 14 residues. The CDR3 spells CASSPGLAVGELFF. In nucleotides, the CDR3 is TGTGCCAGCAGCCCAGGACTAGCGGTCGGGGAGCTGTTTTTT.

On this clonotype: A much larger clone differs from this one at a single base, so this may be a read error. This rearrangement joins TRBV2 to TRBJ2-1; no reliable D call. Germline V CDR1 and CDR2: SNHLY, FYNNEI. The CDR3 length is 16 residues. The CDR3 region is CASSEWTPRSYNELFF. CDR3 DNA: TGTGCCAGCAGTGAGTGGACCCCCCGTTCCTACAATGAGCTGTTCTTC.

V and J are TRBV6-1 and TRBJ2-1; D not certain. Looked up from germline, CDR1 is MNHNS and CDR2 is SASEGT. The length of the CDR3 is 15 residues. V lost 6 bases and J lost 1, with 13 bases in between. The CDR3 region has the DNA TGTGCCAGCAGACGTACGCGAGCGTCCTACAATGAGCAGTTCTTC. It yields the protein CASRRTRASYNEQFF.

A few counts support this clonotype. The chain carries TRBV11-2 and TRBJ2-5; D call uncertain. The germline V gene has CDR1 SGHAT and CDR2 FQNNGV. The CDR3 sequence is 13 residues long. Trimming pared 0 bases from V and 0 bases from J, leaving 2 bases between. The DNA for the CDR3 is TGTGCCAGCAGCTTAGAGTACCAAGAGACCCAGTACTTC. Protein product: CASSLEYQETQYF.

This clonotype was counted ten times or more. The V and J genes are TRBV6-2 or TRBV6-3 and TRBJ2-1, with D possibly being TRBD1 (6 bases). The germline gives CDR1 MNHEY, CDR2 SVGEGT. This CDR3 contains 16 residues. V lost 4 bases, J lost 3 bases, and 16 bases lay in between. The CDR3: CASSWTEKRLYNEQFF. CDR3 sequence (DNA): TGTGCCAGCAGTTGGACAGAAAAGCGCCTCTACAATGAGCAGTTCTTC.

Only a few counts were recorded for this clonotype. The chain recombines TRBV7-9 with TRBJ2-2; D gene unclear. Trimming cost V 4 bases and J 6 bases, with 18 bases left between them. Germline CDR1 SEHNR, CDR2 FQNEAQ (reference sequence). The CDR3 contains 16 residues. CDR3 DNA sequence: TGTGCCAGCAGCTCCCTCCCCATTCGTTCTCCCGGGGAGCTGTTTTTT. This encodes CASSSLPIRSPGELFF. Combining the CDR3 with reference TRBV7-9 and TRBJ2-2 gives the whole variable domain DTGVSQNPRHKITKRGQNVTFRCDPISEHNRLYWYRQTLGQGPEFLTYFQNEAQLEKSRLLSDRFSAERPKGSFSTLEIQRTEQGDSAMYLCASSSLPIRSPGELFFGEGSRLTVL.

In this sample, this clonotype turned up a few times. This chain joins TRBV6-1 and TRBJ1-2; 11 bases match TRBD1. CDR3 length: 15 amino acids. Per germline, CDR1 MNHNS and CDR2 SASEGT. With 6 bases clipped from V and 5 bases from J, the junction kept 8 bases outside the gene matches. CDR3: CASRIGGTGGYGYTF. The CDR3 DNA sequence: TGTGCCAGCAGGATAGGAGGGACAGGGGGATATGGCTACACCTTC.

CDR3: CSVEMDRGLGNTIYF. The CDR3 coding sequence is TGCAGCGTAGAAATGGACAGGGGGCTTGGAAACACCATATATTTT. The V call is TRBV29-1, the J call TRBJ1-3; 11 nucleotides align to TRBD1. Trimming removed 6 bases from V and 3 bases from J; junction bases left unmatched: 7. Germline CDR1 reads SQVTM; CDR2 reads ANQGSEA. The length of the CDR3 is 15 residues.

This clonotype appeared a single time. At one end, the junction sequence differs from germline, possibly due to a read error. The chain couples TRBV2 to TRBJ1-2; TRBD1 matches 9 bases. This CDR3 comprises 10 residues. CDR1 and CDR2 from the germline V gene are SNHLY and FYNNEI. The CDR3 reads CASIDRGTFF. The CDR3 DNA reads as TGTGCCAGCATCGACAGGGGGACCTTCTTC.

This chain connects TRBV9 to TRBJ1-2; D not resolved. CDR1 SGDLS and CDR2 YYNGEE come from the germline V gene. V dropped 3 bases and J dropped 3 bases, with 9 bases sitting between them. The CDR3 has 13 amino acids. Here the CDR3 DNA reads TGTGCCAGCAGCGCCCCTAGAGACTATGGCTACACCTTC. The encoded protein is CASSAPRDYGYTF.

This clonotype was recorded at least ten times. The rearrangement links TRBV4-3 to TRBJ2-3; TRBD2 might be the D (6 bases). CDR1 is LGHNA and CDR2 is YSLEER in the germline V gene. Trimming shortened V by 0 bases and J by 4 bases, and 14 bases separated the two germline ends. This CDR3 has 16 amino acids. CDR3 sequence reads: CASSQDPGTGADTQYF. The CDR3 DNA is TGCGCCAGCAGCCAAGATCCAGGGACGGGGGCAGATACGCAGTATTTT.

The genes are TRBV6-1 and TRBJ2-5; 11 positions match TRBD2. The CDR3 has 15 amino acids. The germline gives CDR1 MNHNS, CDR2 SASEGT. With 6 bases clipped from V and 5 bases from J, the junction kept 8 bases outside the gene matches. The CDR3 sequence: CASSRLAGLHETQYF. In DNA form, the CDR3 reads TGTGCCAGCAGCCGACTAGCGGGGCTACATGAGACCCAGTACTTC.